The 5 T cell receptor beta chains reported below all come from one sample, sequenced in a study of early T cells in non-severe SARS-CoV-2 infection (dated by TCRdb to about 2021). Library generation was performed with 5' RACE. Sequencer: NextSeq 500. TCRdb trimmed the raw reads at Q25, called clones with MiXCR and kept productive beta chains. CDR3 protein duplicates are merged, each entry listing the most common genes and DNA. Here the sample has 24,000 or so distinct CDR3 sequences; around 3.9% occur a single time. The ten most abundant clones make up about 4.4% of the sample. Specimen: whole blood. Receptor source: an adult who was a healthcare worker with PCR-confirmed SARS-CoV-2 infection or an uninfected control (not recorded which).

This clonotype was detected many times. The chain uses TRBV19 and TRBJ1-2; D not certain. V was cut by 4 bases and J by 4 bases, with 16 bases left in between. The CDR3 is made up of 15 amino acids. Germline V CDR1 and CDR2: LNHDA, SQIVND (reference sequence). The CDR3 loop is CASSKPGEGLYGYTF. CDR3 in DNA: TGTGCCAGTAGTAAACCCGGCGAAGGGCTCTATGGCTACACCTTC. The whole variable domain, remainder taken from reference TRBV19 and TRBJ1-2, is DGGITQSPKYLFRKEGQNVTLSCEQNLNHDAMYWYRQDPGQGLRLIYYSQIVNDFQKGDIAEGYSVSREKKESFPLTVTSAQKNPTAFYLCASSKPGEGLYGYTFGSGTRLTVV.

This clonotype was seen repeatedly, ten times or more. The chain has TRBV12-3 or TRBV12-4 and TRBJ2-7, with no clear D. V lost 2 bases and J 4 bases, leaving 15 bases between the germline ends. The CDR3 has 15 amino acids. In DNA form, the CDR3 reads TGTGCCAGCAGTTTAAAAGCAGGACCCCCTTACGAGCAGTACTTC. This codes for CASSLKAGPPYEQYF.

This clonotype was counted only a few times. V and J are TRBV20-1 and TRBJ2-7; possibly TRBD1 or TRBD2 for D (5 bases each). CDR1 is DFQATT and CDR2 is SNEGSKA in the germline V gene (reference sequence). The CDR3 runs 13 residues. Trimming left V 4 bases short and J 2 bases short, with 12 bases between. The CDR3 bases are TGCAGTGCTAACGAGAGGGACCCCTACGAGCAGTACTTC. Amino acid sequence: CSANERDPYEQYF.

This clonotype was observed at least ten times. This chain connects TRBV19 to TRBJ2-7, with 9 bases matching TRBD1. The CDR3 runs to 15 residues. The ends lost 5 bases at V and 4 bases at J; junction bases unmatched: 9. Germline-derived CDR1 and CDR2 are LNHDA and SQIVND (reference sequence). The CDR3 nucleotides are TGTGCCAGTAGTCTCCTACAGGGGGCTGATTACGAGCAGTACTTC. Amino acids: CASSLLQGADYEQYF.

This clonotype has ten or more counts. The rearrangement joins TRBV5-5 to TRBJ1-2; weak D call: TRBD1 (6 bases). V lost 0 bases, J lost 5 bases, and 14 bases lay in between. In germline, CDR1 is SGHKS, CDR2 YYEKEE (reference sequence). The CDR3 consists of 15 residues. The CDR3 region has the DNA TGTGCCAGCAGCTTGGGGGAACAGGGTCGGTATGGCTACACCTTC. This gives the protein CASSLGEQGRYGYTF.